The source of this T cell receptor (beta chain) is a study of post-analysis software for immune sequencing data. Study overall: In terms of disease course, relapsing-remitting, secondary progressive and progressive-relapsing multiple sclerosis were included.

Whole-study results and caveats: Those with multiple sclerosis, the patient group, showed significantly lower normalized Chao1 diversity than controls. Five TRBV segments, including TRBV5-6, TRBV5-1 and TRBV20-1, were more frequent in patients than controls. Strong co-clustering by F measure was seen for same-batch samples.

CDR3 size: 15 residues. With 6 bases removed from V and 3 bases from J, the gap between germline ends came to 12 bases. Germline V gene lookup returns CDR1 SGHVS and CDR2 FNYEAQ. Carried by the TCR beta cDNA libraries were unique molecular identifiers. The authors obtained roughly 0.5 million cDNA molecules from roughly 1.1 to 9.2 million T cells. TCRdb reprocessed the PCR reads via MiXCR and lists one record per CDR3 protein. The data show some 690,000 distinct CDR3 sequences, with 55% to 70% seen just once and around 10% held by the top ten. On this clonotype itself: The antigen is unknown.

This sequence was found in a girl aged 2 to 10 with multiple sclerosis. Sequences were obtained from blood. The V call is TRBV7-6, the J call TRBJ2-6; D may be TRBD1 (6 bases). As DNA, the CDR3 is TGTGCCAGCAGGGATACAGGGAGTGGGGCCAACGTCCTGACTTTC. Translated, it gives CASRDTGSGANVLTF.